This T cell receptor (beta chain) is from a study of chemoradiotherapy in HPV16-positive cancers (dated 2022 in TCRdb). Turning to the overall study: Using functional T-cell assays on cells from a couple of HPV16-positive patients, the researchers defined candidate HPV-specific T-cell clones and common TCR motifs. Whether T-cell immunity against the HPV oncoproteins E6 and E7 changes during chemoradiotherapy and whether survival is affected by this immunity were examined in the study. Next, the candidate HPV-specific TCRs and motifs were followed in TCR repertoires from over 85 patients with HPV-related cancers.

The CDR3, from cysteine to phenylalanine, totals 16 residues. This entry keeps only the CDR3 DNA: 48 bases, framed from base 1. The trim is 6 bases for V and 0 bases for J, with a gap of 14 bases between the germline ends. The germline V gene (reference sequence) sets CDR1 to MNHEY and CDR2 to SMNVEV. This clone was counted only a few times. It has no known antigen specificity. Per-base quality was not reported, and no clone a single base away is much larger than it. Repertoires were sampled repeatedly over the course of chemoradiotherapy, so clonal expansion could be followed in the tumor microenvironment. Summary of the overall study and its limitations: The survival association was reported for HPV16-positive patients, and the functional definition of HPV-specific T cells was derived from only a couple of HPV16-positive patients. In HPV16-positive patients, expansion of HPV-responsive T cells during chemoradiotherapy was associated with improved recurrence-free survival. Expansion of candidate HPV-specific clones and E7-related TCR motifs was observed in the tumor microenvironment during treatment, whereas no such expansion was observed for non-HPV-specific T cells.

Receptor libraries were prepared by the immunoSEQ multiplex PCR assay. What TCRdb holds here is the immuneACCESS table cut down to in-frame rearrangements. Part of the clones is not present; checked against another copy, under half of the missing clones reflect an unresolved V gene, and the others are unexplained. A total of fewer than 25,000 clones appear in this sample, just under 75% of them only once. The ten largest clones represent roughly 2.6% of the sample. Here the chain combines TRBV27 and TRBJ2-2; the D segment is perhaps TRBD1 or TRBD2, each sharing 6 matched bases. The clonotype was recovered from a human donor with HPV-associated anogenital cancer. This material was obtained from a patient who underwent chemoradiotherapy. The CDR3 has the sequence CASSKGGTSNTGELFF. The DNA reads TGTGCCAGCAGCAAAGGGGGGACATCGAACACCGGGGAGCTGTTTTTT.